The 15 T cell receptor beta chains below come from one sample, sequenced in a study of blood T cells in healthy people across ages. A second about 7 to 12 cycle PCR used barcoded and J-beta primers. TCRdb analysed the 5' RACE reads with MiXCR anew, one entry per CDR3 protein. This sample carries some 1.5 million distinct CDR3 sequences, about 42% of them seen once, and the ten largest clones take 4%. Sequencing input: blood. These receptors came from a woman between 18 and 30 years old in good health.

This clonotype has a handful of counts. The chain couples TRBV7-2 to TRBJ2-5; D uncertain. The CDR3 is 13 residues long. Trimming left V 5 bases short and J 3 bases short, with 10 bases between. CDR1 is SGHTA, CDR2 FQGNSA, per germline. The CDR3 bases are TGTGCCAGCAGCATCCGAGTGGAAGAGACCCAGTACTTC. This codes for CASSIRVEETQYF.

The chain links TRBV7-9 to TRBJ2-5; a possible D gene is TRBD2 (6 bases). The CDR3 spans 15 residues. Germline CDR1 SEHNR, CDR2 FQNEAQ (reference sequence). The germline V and J ends were trimmed by 1 base and 11 bases, with 20 bases remaining between them. CDR3 amino acids: CASSLVAGSYNEQYF. The CDR3 DNA reads as TGTGCCAGCAGCTTAGTGGCGGGAAGCTACAATGAGCAGTACTTC.

This rearrangement joins TRBV25-1 to TRBJ2-7; 8 bases align to TRBD1. V lost 2 bases and J lost 4; bases outside the gene matches: 7. The CDR3 sequence is 15 residues long. Germline V gene lookup returns CDR1 MGHDK and CDR2 SYGVNS. The CDR3 spells CASSEGRGRIYEQYF. For the CDR3, the DNA is TGTGCCAGCAGTGAAGGCAGGGGGCGGATTTACGAGCAGTACTTC.

This clonotype came up a few times. V is TRBV28 and J is TRBJ1-1, with 10 bases identical to TRBD1. Germline CDR1 MDHEN, CDR2 SYDVKM. The CDR3 loop spans 14 amino acids. V trimming: 6 bases; J trimming: 3 bases; junction bases outside the gene matches: 4. The CDR3 here is CASRTGGGDTEAFF. Here the CDR3 DNA reads TGTGCCAGCAGGACAGGGGGCGGGGACACTGAAGCTTTCTTT.

This chain links TRBV20-1 with TRBJ2-1; D might be TRBD1 or TRBD2, each matching 5 bases. The V gene's germline CDR1 is DFQATT and CDR2 SNEGSKA (reference sequence). CDR3 length: 15 residues. Between the trimmed V and J ends, which lost 0 bases and 6 bases, there was a span of 15 bases. The CDR3 DNA sequence: TGCAGTGCTAGAGACTCGGGACGGGTGGTCAATGAGCAGTTCTTC. Translation gives CSARDSGRVVNEQFF.

This clonotype was counted between two and nine times. This sequence joins TRBV12-3 or TRBV12-4 and TRBJ1-2, with D maybe TRBD1 (5 bases). V was pared by 5 bases and J by 6 bases, with 13 bases between. The CDR3 is 13 amino acids. CDR3 sequence: CASSVGPGHGYTF. CDR3 nucleotide sequence: TGTGCCAGCAGTGTAGGACCGGGGCATGGCTACACCTTC.

A remark on this clonotype: This sequence may be a read error, since a much larger clone differs from it by one base. V is TRBV20-1 and J is TRBJ2-7; D might be TRBD1 (5 bases). This CDR3 contains 14 residues. Trimming took 3 bases from V and 1 from J, leaving 13 bases between them. Per germline, CDR1 DFQATT and CDR2 SNEGSKA (reference sequence). The CDR3 DNA follows: TGCAGTGCTAGTAAGGCCGACAGTTCCTACGAGCAGTACTTC. It yields the protein CSASKADSSYEQYF.

This chain links TRBV4-3 with TRBJ2-7, with D uncertain. CDR3 length: 15 residues. From germline, CDR1 is LGHNA and CDR2 YSLEER. Trimming took off 0 bases at V and 3 bases at J, with 12 bases between the two ends. The CDR3 region is CASSQDRSPYYEQYF. The DNA of the CDR3 is TGCGCCAGCAGCCAAGACAGGAGTCCCTACTACGAGCAGTACTTC.

This clonotype was seen a handful of times. This rearrangement joins TRBV29-1 to TRBJ2-7; 9 nucleotides agree with TRBD1. The junction had 6 bases not matched to a gene; V was cut back by 5 bases and J by 4 bases. Germline V gene data show CDR1 as SQVTM and CDR2 as ANQGSEA. The CDR3 is made up of 13 amino acids. CDR3 DNA sequence: TGCAGCGTTCAAGGGACAGGGTTGTACGAGCAGTACTTC. Its translation: CSVQGTGLYEQYF.

This clonotype was seen a few times. This sequence joins TRBV27 and TRBJ1-5; D not certain. The CDR3 runs 15 residues. In germline, CDR1 is MNHEY, CDR2 SMNVEV (reference sequence). V lost 5 bases and J 7 bases, leaving 18 bases between the germline ends. The CDR3 DNA follows: TGTGCCAGCAGTGCAGGACGGGGAGTCAGGCAGCCCCAGCATTTT. This translates into CASSAGRGVRQPQHF.

This clonotype has more than one count but fewer than ten. V usage is TRBV9 and J usage is TRBJ1-2; D remains unclear. Germline lookup yields CDR1 SGDLS and CDR2 YYNGEE. Between the trimmed V and J ends, which lost 0 bases and 4 bases, there was a span of 10 bases. This CDR3 is built from 14 residues. In DNA form, the CDR3 reads TGTGCCAGCAGCGTAGGAGGAGCAACCTATGGCTACACCTTC. Encoded protein: CASSVGGATYGYTF.

The rearrangement uses TRBV5-1 and TRBJ2-1; D unresolved. The CDR3 is made up of 16 amino acids. V was cut by 3 bases and J by 2 bases, with 15 bases left in between. Germline loops: CDR1 SGHRS, CDR2 YFSETQ. The CDR3: CASSSLLQAAYNEQFF. The DNA of the CDR3 is TGCGCCAGCAGCTCCCTTCTTCAGGCCGCCTACAATGAGCAGTTCTTC.

This rearrangement joins TRBV20-1 to TRBJ1-5; D unresolved. Trimming stripped 6 bases from V and 4 bases from J, with 13 bases between. The CDR3 loop spans 13 amino acids. Germline lookup yields CDR1 DFQATT and CDR2 SNEGSKA (reference sequence). The CDR3 region has the DNA TGCAGTGCGTCCGGACGGAGAAATCAGCCCCAGCATTTT. Its translation is CSASGRRNQPQHF.

This clonotype has just a few counts. The chain recombines TRBV5-1 with TRBJ1-2, with D hard to call. The germline CDR1 and CDR2 sequences are SGHRS and YFSETQ. The CDR3 is made up of 14 amino acids. Trimming removed 6 bases from V and 7 bases from J, with 19 bases in between. The CDR3 bases are TGCGCCAGCACCCCGGATGGGGATCCCGGTGGCTACACCTTC. Protein sequence: CASTPDGDPGGYTF.

This clonotype has just a few counts. The chain recombines TRBV25-1 with TRBJ2-7; D may match TRBD1 or TRBD2 (8 bases each). Germline V CDR1 and CDR2: MGHDK, SYGVNS. CDR3 size: 15 residues. Trimming took off 4 bases at V and 0 bases at J, with 13 bases between the two ends. The CDR3 sequence is CASSGTGTSSYEQYF. CDR3 nucleotides: TGTGCCAGCAGTGGGACAGGGACTAGCTCCTACGAGCAGTACTTC.